A single T cell receptor beta chain is shown here with its context. The CDR3 is 14 residues long. V was clipped by 1 base and J by 2 bases, with 10 bases between them. Germline CDR1 reads SGHRS; CDR2 reads YFSETQ. These data originate in a study of OX40 agonist ivuxolimab in advanced cancers. Some clones are missing from TCRdb's copy, which holds only in-frame ones; the method was immunoSEQ multiplex PCR. This table has some 70,000 clones, under 90% appearing once. The starting material was CD4+ or CD8+ T cells sorted from blood, obtained in a trial of the OX40 agonist ivuxolimab. The chain links TRBV5-1 to TRBJ2-7; D unresolved. The clonotype originates from an adult with an advanced solid tumor such as melanoma, head and neck, liver or kidney cancer. The CDR3 bases are TGCGCCAGCAGCTTGCAAGGTGATCCCTACGAGCAGTACTTC. It is translated as CASSLQGDPYEQYF.